This TCR beta chain was recorded in a study of blood T cell repertoires in COVID-19. Across the whole study: Acute-phase and convalescent COVID-19 samples originated in the United States, Italy and Spain. PBMCs, B-cell-depleted T cells, or T cells were the source of the cDNA or gDNA that made up the material.

Germline CDR1 reads LGHDT; CDR2 reads YNNKEL (reference sequence). The junction had 8 bases not matched to a gene; V was cut back by 4 bases and J by 6 bases. This CDR3 is built from 14 residues. Study processing details: Quantification of nucleated cells was approximated via reference gene primer amplification. TCRdb keeps only in-frame clones here, not all; method: immunoSEQ multiplex PCR. D and trimming were read from the DNA, whereas the V and J calls and clone size are those reported in that table. The data hold 60,000 to 65,000 clones, with about four fifths observed a single time. This sequence joins TRBV3-1 (or the pseudogene TRBV3-2) and TRBJ2-7; 8 positions agree with TRBD1. The TCR originated in a human donor in a cohort sampled during active COVID-19. The sequenced material came from peripheral blood. The CDR3, as DNA: TGTGCCAGCAGCCTCGGACAGGGCTTTAGCGAGCAGTACTTC. This translates into CASSLGQGFSEQYF.